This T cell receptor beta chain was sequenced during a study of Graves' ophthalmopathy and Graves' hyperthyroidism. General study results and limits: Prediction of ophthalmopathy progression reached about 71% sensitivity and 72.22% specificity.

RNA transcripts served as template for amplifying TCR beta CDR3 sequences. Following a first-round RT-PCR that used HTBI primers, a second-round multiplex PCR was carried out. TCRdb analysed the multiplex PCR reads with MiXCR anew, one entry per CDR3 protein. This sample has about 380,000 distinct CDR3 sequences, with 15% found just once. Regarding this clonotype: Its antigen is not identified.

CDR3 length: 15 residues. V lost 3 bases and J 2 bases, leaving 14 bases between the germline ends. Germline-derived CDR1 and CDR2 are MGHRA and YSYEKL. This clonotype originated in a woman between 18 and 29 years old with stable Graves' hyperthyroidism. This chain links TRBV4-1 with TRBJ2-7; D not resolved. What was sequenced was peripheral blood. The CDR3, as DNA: TGCGCCAGCAGCCATTTGCCAGGATTGACCTACGAGCAGTACTTC. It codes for CASSHLPGLTYEQYF.